The sequence of this T cell receptor beta chain was determined in a study of cytomegalovirus exposure and HLA in healthy donors (dated by TCRdb to the late 2010s). With respect to the entire study: According to an earlier analysis of around 600 of the donors, roughly 180 million T cells yielded 90 million to 140 million unique TCR beta sequences and around 300 Gb of sequence data. Every repertoire in the discovery cohort had been generated on one and the same sequencing platform. To predict cytomegalovirus infection status, the study brought together high-throughput TCR immunosequencing, statistical association of individual TCRs with disease status, and machine learning. To decide whether each TCR beta V gene segment behaved as functional or pseudogenic, an earlier analysis of some 580 of the donors relied on high-throughput TCR beta sequencing. About 320 gigabases of sequencing data and 80 million or so unique TCR sequences were included in an early release covering about 600 HLA-typed donors. The study aimed to test whether cataloging public T cell receptors could reveal signatures of past pathogen exposure. A later genetic analysis took genome-wide SNP genotypes for about three fifths of the roughly 700 donors and used that subset as a discovery cohort. A separate validation cohort of roughly 130 different subjects was used in addition to the roughly 620-subject first cohort. Among roughly 370 genotyped donors of the cohort, an average of approximately 230,000 unique TCR beta nucleotide sequences were sequenced per donor, 15% to 20% of them non-productive. The number of donors typed differed by locus, with roughly 620-630 for A, B, C, DRB1 and DQB1, 522 for DQA1, some 570 for DPA1, and some 470 for DPB1. In a later analysis, previously published TCR beta repertoires from hundreds of donors were re-analyzed and high-resolution HLA genotyping was added so that TCR occurrence patterns could be studied. Using immunosequencing, the study profiled T cell repertoires from some 670 subjects and related those repertoires to cytomegalovirus serostatus. Rather than using new phenotypic data, the later analysis identified candidate immune exposures from TCR beta sequences and from how often those sequences occurred across donors. Class I and class II HLA loci were covered by the typing at four-digit resolution. Roughly five DR-DQ haplotypes were handled as single units for association and clustering because linkage in the cohort was strong. Alongside the repertoire data, information on donor age, sex, ethnicity and CMV serostatus was compiled. Among the roughly 400 genotyped donors, under 90% belonged to the genetic ancestry cluster associated with self-reported Caucasian donors.

As for this clone: Its target antigen remains unknown. Within one base of it there is no much larger clone, and no base qualities were kept.

The CDR3 spans 16 residues, from the cysteine through the phenylalanine. Left in the record is the CDR3 DNA by itself, 48 bases read in frame from the first base. Ends trimmed: V by 1 base, J by 3 bases; bases unmatched to a gene: 8. The germline V gene (reference sequence) gives CDR1 as LNHNV and CDR2 as YYDKDF. Overall study outcomes, separate from this receptor: While some public TCRs were present in many individuals, most TCR sequences turned up only very rarely across donors. Several of the top co-occurrence clusters appeared to be linked to parvovirus B19, influenza, CMV and Epstein-Barr virus, according to a later analysis. Broadly in line with IMGT annotations, most TCR beta V segments showed up in productive rearrangements about 87% or about 30% of the time in an earlier analysis of around 600 of the donors. A total of 150 to 200 TCR beta chains were listed by the study as associated with cytomegalovirus. A further reported finding was that TCR beta sequences accurately predicted the HLA-A and HLA-B alleles for most subjects in the first cohort. A later genetic analysis associated a missense DCLRE1C variant with V-gene and J-gene trimming of TCR beta chains, and an independent cohort replicated the association. In both the original and validation cohorts, the classifier was reported to diagnose cytomegalovirus status with high specificity and sensitivity. Because HLA typing was missing for some donors at each locus, association tests included only the typed subset. A later genetic analysis reported fewer N-insertions in productive TCRs among donors in an Asian-associated ancestry cluster than the roughly 620-donor mean. When HLA alleles, especially DR and DQ, strongly co-occurred, TCR associations were difficult to assign to individual alleles. In a later analysis, HLA-associated TCR beta chains were found to be more clonally expanded and to have lower generation probabilities than equally common non-associated chains. A few of the identified cytomegalovirus-associated TCR beta chains were confirmed in vitro to be specific for cytomegalovirus antigens. Correlated functional status among segregating V segments might reflect linkage disequilibrium, but an unknown experimental factor could not be ruled out. Because counts were too low, about 18 rarely observed V segments, including chromosome 9 orphons, were excluded from the earlier analysis of some 590 of the donors. CMV serostatus was the only immune exposure information available for the cohort. In this cohort, only TCR beta chains were sequenced, and detectable features were limited by the absence of alpha or paired-chain data. According to the authors, the approach could potentially be generalized to other disease states and immunological phenotypes. Sequencing depth was assumed to be roughly uniform across donors in the presence/absence analyses, though that assumption may not hold. According to a later analysis, TCR association rates differed among HLA loci, with DRB1 alleles showing the most associated TCRs and HLA-C alleles showing the fewest. Because the 87-base-pair reads could not distinguish some IMGT-functional V segments, including TRBV6-2 and TRBV6-3, those segments were excluded. A group of highly shared sequence variants was considered likely to be a technical artifact of the sequencing pipeline. According to a later analysis, most CMV-associated TCR beta chains appeared to be HLA-restricted, and the HLA associations seemed to be driven largely by CMV exposure. A later analysis associated roughly 17,000 TCR beta sequences with specific HLA alleles at a false discovery rate of 0.05.

The library was produced with the immunoSEQ multiplex PCR assay. A mixture of 60 forward primers for TCR Vbeta segments and 13 reverse primers for TCR Jbeta segments was used in the multiplex PCR. The CDR3 region of rearranged TCR beta genes was amplified from genomic DNA with a multiplex PCR assay. On the Illumina HiSeq System, the amplified TCR beta libraries were sequenced as 87-base-pair reads. Turning to the authors' computational methods: In a later analysis, tens of millions of unique TCR beta chains were counted across the approximately 640 repertoires, and about 9.9 million of these chains were shared by at least two donors. A nearest-neighbor algorithm error-corrected the raw reads and collapsed the reads into unique sequences, merging closely related sequences to remove PCR and sequencing errors. CDR3 sequences were aligned to IMGT reference sequences to assign V, D and J gene segments. For a sequence to be retained, a match of at least six nucleotides was required to both a V gene segment and a J gene segment. A rearrangement was called productive if the CDR3 had no stop codons and remained in frame with V and J, and every other rearrangement was called non-productive. CDR3 was defined by IMGT convention, running from the second conserved V-encoded cysteine to the conserved J-encoded phenylalanine. The earlier analysis of 450 to 750 of the donors excluded any sequence lacking an unambiguous match to a single V gene segment. In an earlier analysis of several hundred of the donors, V segments were called functional above 56.7% productive rearrangements and were called segregating when the between-donor standard deviation exceeded 5%. A statistical classification framework was developed to diagnose cytomegalovirus status using the catalog of TCR beta chain sequences. V and J gene assignment, in a later analysis, came from comparing TCR nucleotide sequences with IMGT/GENE-DB human TR gene sequences. In a later analysis, CDR3 sequences and most-parsimonious VDJ recombination scenarios were assigned using the TCRdist pipeline. A later analysis defined each TCR beta chain by its CDR3 amino acid sequence plus V-gene family, and excluded reads lacking a unique V-gene family. A later analysis removed nearly 600 highly shared, low-generation-probability nucleotide sequences to deal with suspected cross-contamination and a sequencing artifact. In a later analysis, a clonal expansion index for each public chain was calculated from normalized within-repertoire ranks of inferred template counts. Generation probabilities in a later analysis came from a VDJ recombination model fitted to out-of-frame rearrangements, and those results were checked against IGoR. In a later analysis, TCR-TCR, TCR-HLA and TCR-CMV co-occurrence was scored with hypergeometric tests, and a repertoire-size bias correction was applied to TCR pairs. A later analysis estimated false discovery rates by permuting HLA or CMV assignments 20 times. In a later analysis, co-occurring TCRs were grouped with DBSCAN, and TCRdist sequence similarity was added when clustering was performed within HLA-allele-positive subsets. Repertoires with fewer than 30,000 or more than 120,000 public chains were left out of co-occurrence clustering, as were roughly five repertoires with anomalous nucleotide sharing. Drawn from immuneACCESS, this table holds only the in-frame rearrangements with V and J called that TCRdb kept. Clones are partly lost; checked studies trace under half to an unresolved V gene and leave the rest unexplained. The V and J calls and clone size come from that table; D and trimming were worked out from the DNA. The sample contains 150,000 or so clones, 65% to 85% of them found a single time. The ten top clones hold around 6% of the sample.

The cohort comprised several hundred healthy bone marrow donors. All cohort members were sampled while nominally healthy, although unrecorded immune exposures were likely present. The donor was CMV seropositive and was included in the group of 250 to 300 seropositive cohort members. Every donor gave a peripheral blood sample, and the peripheral blood mononuclear cells from that sample were used for TCR beta sequencing. The Qiagen DNeasy Blood Extraction Kit was used to extract genomic DNA from the blood cell samples. The rearranged segments are TRBV15 and TRBJ1-1, with 7 central nucleotides matching TRBD1. The sample comprised PBMCs. This receptor was identified in a woman aged 40 to 50 in good health and CMV-seropositive. The sequenced DNA: TGTGCCACCAGCAGAGTACAGGGGCTGGTGGACACTGAAGCTTTCTTT. Its coded protein is CATSRVQGLVDTEAFF.